A single sample is the source of the 16 T cell receptor beta chains below, sequenced in a study of OX40 agonist ivuxolimab in advanced cancers. Using immunoSEQ multiplex PCR, the repertoire was profiled, and TCRdb retains in-frame clones only, with some absent. Of tens of thousands of clones listed, more than 70% are singletons. This sample comprised CD4+ or CD8+ T cells sorted from blood, obtained in a trial of the OX40 agonist ivuxolimab. The receptors stem from an adult with an advanced solid tumor such as melanoma, head and neck, liver or kidney cancer.

This chain connects TRBV19 to TRBJ1-5; 8 bases map to TRBD1. Germline CDR1 LNHDA, CDR2 SQIVND (reference sequence). The CDR3 is 15 amino acids. V trimming: 4 bases; J trimming: 9 bases; junction bases outside the gene matches: 11. Here the CDR3 reads CASSKPGTGHAPQHF. As DNA, the CDR3 is TGTGCCAGTAGTAAGCCCGGGACAGGCCATGCGCCCCAGCATTTT.

As DNA, the CDR3 is TGTGCCAGCAGTCGTCTACAGGGCTACGAGCAGTACTTC. Protein: CASSRLQGYEQYF. The gene calls are TRBV6-5 and TRBJ2-7, with D possibly being TRBD1 (6 bases). Germline V gives CDR1 MNHEY, CDR2 SVGAGI. The CDR3 is 13 residues long. Trimming pared 5 bases from V and 3 bases from J, leaving 11 bases between.

The chain recombines TRBV7-2 with TRBJ2-3; 13 bases match TRBD2. CDR1 is SGHTA, CDR2 FQGNSA, per germline. The V segment lost 5 bases and the J segment 0 bases; nucleotides outside the gene matches: 11. The CDR3 extends over 19 amino acids. The chain's CDR3 is CASSRTGLAGIVSTDTQYF. The CDR3 DNA sequence: TGTGCCAGCAGCCGGACGGGACTAGCGGGGATCGTGAGCACAGATACGCAGTATTTT.

The table lists this clone with a count of one. The chain uses TRBV4-1 and TRBJ2-3, with TRBD2 matching over 9 bases. Losses at the gene ends were 5 bases for V and 4 bases for J; bases not matched to a gene: 25. The CDR3 consists of 21 residues. CDR1 and CDR2 (germline): MGHRA, YSYEKL. The CDR3 here is CASSKVGGYSGSFSAADTQYF. DNA of the CDR3: TGCGCCAGCAGCAAGGTGGGGGGATATAGCGGGAGCTTCTCGGCCGCAGATACGCAGTATTTT.

This clone came up once. The chain recombines TRBV15 with TRBJ2-5; 14 bases fit TRBD2. Trimming removed 3 bases from V and 5 bases from J; junction bases left unmatched: 2. The germline V gene encodes CDR1 LNHNV and CDR2 YYDKDF (reference sequence). There are 15 residues in the CDR3. CDR3 DNA: TGTGCCACCAGCAGGAGGACTAGCGGGGGGGAGACCCAGTACTTC. Translation: CATSRRTSGGETQYF.

The genes are TRBV9 and TRBJ2-3; D not certain. Germline V lookup: CDR1 SGDLS, CDR2 YYNGEE. Trimming removed 0 bases from V and 2 bases from J, with 7 bases in between. CDR3 length: 14 residues. The CDR3 is CASSVAWATDTQYF. For the CDR3, the DNA is TGTGCCAGCAGCGTAGCTTGGGCCACAGATACGCAGTATTTT.

The rearrangement links TRBV27 to TRBJ2-5; the match to TRBD1 covers 8 bases. CDR1 MNHEY and CDR2 SMNVEV come from the germline V gene (reference sequence). CDR3 length: 16 residues. V lost 6 bases, J lost 5 bases, and 14 bases stayed unmatched. This CDR3 reads CASRSLPGTGQETQYF. DNA for the CDR3: TGTGCCAGCAGATCTCTGCCGGGGACAGGACAGGAGACCCAGTACTTC.

This chain joins TRBV6-5 and TRBJ2-7; D gene unclear. This CDR3 has 12 residues. Trimming shortened V by 5 bases and J by 3 bases, and 8 bases separated the two germline ends. Germline V gene data show CDR1 as MNHEY and CDR2 as SVGAGI. CDR3 region: CASSDPGYEQYF. CDR3 sequence (DNA): TGTGCCAGCAGTGACCCCGGCTACGAGCAGTACTTC.

The chain has TRBV5-4 and TRBJ1-6; D unresolved. This CDR3 is built from 15 residues. Germline V lookup: CDR1 SGHNT, CDR2 YYREEE (reference sequence). The V end was cut by 2 bases, the J end by 0 bases, with 6 bases between. CDR3 sequence reads: CASSLFPSYNSPLHF. CDR3 coding DNA: TGTGCCAGCAGCTTATTCCCCTCCTATAATTCACCCCTCCACTTT. Based on the CDR3 plus reference TRBV5-4 and TRBJ1-6, the full variable domain is ETGVTQSPTHLIKTRGQQVTLRCSSQSGHNTVSWYQQALGQGPQFIFQYYREEENGRGNFPPRFSGLQFPNYSSELNVNALELDDSALYLCASSLFPSYNSPLHFGNGTRLTVT.

The rearrangement links TRBV2 to TRBJ2-7; TRBD2 agrees at 15 bases. Germline CDR1 SNHLY, CDR2 FYNNEI. CDR3 length: 20 residues. The V gene end was trimmed by 2 bases and the J gene end by 0 bases; junction bases not matched to a gene: 11. The CDR3 region has the DNA TGTGCCAGCAGTGAACTCTTTGGGACTAGCGGGAGGTCCCGCTCCTACGAGCAGTACTTC. Its protein is CASSELFGTSGRSRSYEQYF.

The CDR3 DNA is TGCGCCAGCAGCCCCATCGCAGGGGGGAATCAGCCCCAGCATTTT. It yields the protein CASSPIAGGNQPQHF. This chain connects TRBV5-1 to TRBJ1-5; 7 bases agree with TRBD1. The V gene's germline CDR1 is SGHRS and CDR2 YFSETQ. The CDR3 spans 15 residues. Losses at the gene ends were 4 bases for V and 4 bases for J; bases not matched to a gene: 8.

This clone was counted only a few times. The CDR3, as DNA: TGTGCCAGCAGCTGTTACCGGGACAGGGGTTACTACGACGAGCAGTACTTC. This translates into CASSCYRDRGYYDEQYF. The chain is built from TRBV14 and TRBJ2-7; 10 bases match TRBD1. The J segment lost 5 bases and the V segment lost 5 bases, leaving 15 bases of the junction unmatched. The CDR3 runs to 17 residues. The germline V gene has CDR1 SGHDN and CDR2 FVKESK. The whole variable domain, filled in from reference TRBV14 and TRBJ2-7, reads EAGVTQFPSHSVIEKGQTVTLRCDPISGHDNLYWYRRVMGKEIKFLLHFVKESKQDESGMPNNRFLAERTGGTYSTLKVQPAELEDSGVYFCASSCYRDRGYYDEQYFGPGTRLTVT.

V and J are TRBV6-6 and TRBJ2-7; D is ambiguous. Germline V gene lookup returns CDR1 MNHNY and CDR2 SVGAGI (reference sequence). Trimming left V 6 bases short and J 2 bases short, with 17 bases between. This CDR3 is built from 15 residues. In DNA, the CDR3 is TGTGCCAGCAGCCGATTGGCGGCGGATGCCTACGAGCAGTACTTC. Translating gives CASSRLAADAYEQYF.

The DNA for the CDR3 is TGTGCCAGCAGCCGAGGGGAGGGCTACGAGCAGTACTTC. It specifies CASSRGEGYEQYF. The chain couples TRBV5-8 to TRBJ2-7; the match to TRBD2 covers 7 bases. The trim removed 4 bases at V and 3 bases at J, leaving 4 bases unmatched. Germline CDR1 is SGHTS and CDR2 is YDEGEE. This CDR3 is built from 13 residues.

V gene TRBV7-9 combines with J gene TRBJ1-5, with D possibly TRBD1 on 6 matching bases. Germline V gene lookup returns CDR1 SEHNR and CDR2 FQNEAQ (reference sequence). The germline V and J ends were trimmed by 5 bases and 0 bases, with 8 bases remaining between them. The CDR3 consists of 14 residues. The CDR3, as DNA: TGTGCCAGCAGCCCAGGGGATAGCAATCAGCCCCAGCATTTT. As protein: CASSPGDSNQPQHF.

The chain carries TRBV6-1 and TRBJ2-7; TRBD1 matches at 9 bases. This CDR3 has 16 residues. V lost 1 base to trimming and J lost 5 bases; unmatched junction nucleotides: 9. Germline values: CDR1 MNHNS, CDR2 SASEGT. The CDR3 region is CASSEGVGQGWNEQYF. The CDR3 DNA reads TGTGCCAGCAGTGAAGGTGTGGGACAGGGATGGAACGAGCAGTACTTC.